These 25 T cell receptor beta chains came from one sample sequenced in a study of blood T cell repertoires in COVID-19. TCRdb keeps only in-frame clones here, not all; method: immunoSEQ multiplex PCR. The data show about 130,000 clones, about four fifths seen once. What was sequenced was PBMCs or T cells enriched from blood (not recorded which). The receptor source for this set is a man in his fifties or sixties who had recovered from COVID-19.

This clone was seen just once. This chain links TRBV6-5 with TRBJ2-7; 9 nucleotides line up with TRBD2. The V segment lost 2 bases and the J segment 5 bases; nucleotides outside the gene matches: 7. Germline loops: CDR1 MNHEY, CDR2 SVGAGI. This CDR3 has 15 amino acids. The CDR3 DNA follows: TGTGCCAGCAGTTACCGGGCGGGGGGGCCGGACGAGCAGTACTTC. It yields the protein CASSYRAGGPDEQYF.

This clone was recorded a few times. The CDR3 region is CSVAGAGIAYEQYF. The CDR3 bases are TGCAGCGTTGCGGGTGCAGGGATTGCCTACGAGCAGTACTTC. This chain links TRBV29-1 with TRBJ2-7; D is possibly TRBD1 (5 bases). Looked up from germline, CDR1 is SQVTM and CDR2 is ANQGSEA. V was pared by 4 bases and J by 2 bases, with 15 bases between. There are 14 residues in the CDR3.

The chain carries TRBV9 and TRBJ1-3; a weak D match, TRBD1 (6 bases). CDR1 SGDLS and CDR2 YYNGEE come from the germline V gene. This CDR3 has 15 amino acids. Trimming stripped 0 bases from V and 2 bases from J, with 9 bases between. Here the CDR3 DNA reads TGTGCCAGCAGCGTAGACACAGGGACTGGAAACACCATATATTTT. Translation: CASSVDTGTGNTIYF.

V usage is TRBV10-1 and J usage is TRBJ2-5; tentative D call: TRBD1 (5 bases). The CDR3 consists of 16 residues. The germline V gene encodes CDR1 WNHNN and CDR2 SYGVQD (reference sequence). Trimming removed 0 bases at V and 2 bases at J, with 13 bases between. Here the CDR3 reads CASSESFASGQETQYF. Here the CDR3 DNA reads TGCGCCAGCAGTGAGTCCTTCGCGTCAGGGCAAGAGACCCAGTACTTC.

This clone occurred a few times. The CDR3 sequence: CASSYSGQGREKLFF. CDR3 coding DNA: TGTGCCAGCAGTTACTCGGGACAGGGAAGGGAAAAACTGTTTTTT. The V gene is TRBV6-5, the J gene TRBJ1-4, with 9 positions matching TRBD1. Germline CDR1 MNHEY, CDR2 SVGAGI. V lost 0 bases and J lost 8; bases outside the gene matches: 4. This CDR3 region has 15 residues.

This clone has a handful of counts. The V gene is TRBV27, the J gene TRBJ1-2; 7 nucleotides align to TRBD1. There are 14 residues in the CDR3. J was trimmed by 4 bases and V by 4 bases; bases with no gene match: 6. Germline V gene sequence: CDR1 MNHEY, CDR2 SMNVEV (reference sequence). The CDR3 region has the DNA TGTGCCAGCAGTTGGGGGCAGGGGGGCTATGGCTACACCTTC. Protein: CASSWGQGGYGYTF.

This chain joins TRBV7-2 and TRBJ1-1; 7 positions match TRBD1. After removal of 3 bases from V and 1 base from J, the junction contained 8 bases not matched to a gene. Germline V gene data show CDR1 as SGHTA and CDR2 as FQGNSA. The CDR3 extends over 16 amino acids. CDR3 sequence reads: CASSFPPAGGNTEAFF. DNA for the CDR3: TGTGCCAGCAGCTTTCCCCCGGCAGGGGGGAACACTGAAGCTTTCTTT.

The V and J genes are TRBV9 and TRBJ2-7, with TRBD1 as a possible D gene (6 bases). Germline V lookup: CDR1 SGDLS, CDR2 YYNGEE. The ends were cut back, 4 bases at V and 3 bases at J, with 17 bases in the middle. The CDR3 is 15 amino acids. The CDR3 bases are TGTGCCAGCAGCCCAGGGCTCGGACAGTTCTACGAGCAGTACTTC. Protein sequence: CASSPGLGQFYEQYF.

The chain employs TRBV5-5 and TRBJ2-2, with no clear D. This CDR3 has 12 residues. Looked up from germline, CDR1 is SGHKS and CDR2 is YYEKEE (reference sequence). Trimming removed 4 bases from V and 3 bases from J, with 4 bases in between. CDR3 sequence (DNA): TGTGCCAGCAGCCCTCACACCGGGGAGCTGTTTTTT. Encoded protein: CASSPHTGELFF.

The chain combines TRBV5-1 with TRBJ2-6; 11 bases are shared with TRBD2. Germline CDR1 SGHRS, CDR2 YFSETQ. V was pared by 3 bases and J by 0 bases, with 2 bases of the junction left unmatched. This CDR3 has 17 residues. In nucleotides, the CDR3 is TGCGCCAGCAGCTCAACTAGCGGGGGCTCTGGGGCCAACGTCCTGACTTTC. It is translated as CASSSTSGGSGANVLTF. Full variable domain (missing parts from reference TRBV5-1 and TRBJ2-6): KAGVTQTPRYLIKTRGQQVTLSCSPISGHRSVSWYQQTPGQGLQFLFEYFSETQRNKGNFPGRFSGRQFSNSRSEMNVSTLELGDSALYLCASSSTSGGSGANVLTFGAGSRLTVL.

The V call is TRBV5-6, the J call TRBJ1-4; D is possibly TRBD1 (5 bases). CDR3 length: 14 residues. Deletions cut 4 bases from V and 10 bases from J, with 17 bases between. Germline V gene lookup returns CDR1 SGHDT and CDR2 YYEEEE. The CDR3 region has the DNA TGTGCCAGCAGCCTCAGGGAATACGGTGCAAAACTGTTTTTT. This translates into CASSLREYGAKLFF.

CDR3 amino acids: CASSGGGISNQPQHF. DNA of the CDR3: TGTGCCAGCAGTGGAGGGGGCATAAGCAATCAGCCCCAGCATTTT. This chain uses TRBV2 with TRBJ1-5, with 7 bases matching TRBD1. Germline V CDR1 and CDR2: SNHLY, FYNNEI. J was trimmed by 1 base and V by 4 bases; bases with no gene match: 4. The CDR3 contains 15 residues.

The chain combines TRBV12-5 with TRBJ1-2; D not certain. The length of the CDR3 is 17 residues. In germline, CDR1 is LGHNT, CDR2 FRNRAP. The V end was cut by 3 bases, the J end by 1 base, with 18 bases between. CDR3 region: CASGLSPRAGFNYGYTF. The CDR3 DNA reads TGTGCTAGTGGTTTATCCCCCAGAGCAGGCTTTAACTATGGCTACACCTTC.

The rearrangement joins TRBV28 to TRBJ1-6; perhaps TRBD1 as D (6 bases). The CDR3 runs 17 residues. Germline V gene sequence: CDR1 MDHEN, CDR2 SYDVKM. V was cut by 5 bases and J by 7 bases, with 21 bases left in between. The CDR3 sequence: CASSRDRNLPGNSPLHF. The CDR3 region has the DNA TGTGCCAGCAGTAGAGACAGGAACTTGCCGGGGAATTCACCCCTCCACTTT.

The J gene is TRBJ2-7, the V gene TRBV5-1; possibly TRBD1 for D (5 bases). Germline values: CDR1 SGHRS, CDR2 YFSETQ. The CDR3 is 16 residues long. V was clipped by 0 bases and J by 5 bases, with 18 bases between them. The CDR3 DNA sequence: TGCGCCAGCAGCTTGGGGGGTGTGGGGCCAAAAGACGAGCAGTACTTC. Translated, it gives CASSLGGVGPKDEQYF.

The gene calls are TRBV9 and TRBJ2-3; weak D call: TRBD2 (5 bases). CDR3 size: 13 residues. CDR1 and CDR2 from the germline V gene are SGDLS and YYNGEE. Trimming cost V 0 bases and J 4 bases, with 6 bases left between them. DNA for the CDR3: TGTGCCAGCAGCGTAGCGGGGTCAGATACGCAGTATTTT. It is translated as CASSVAGSDTQYF.

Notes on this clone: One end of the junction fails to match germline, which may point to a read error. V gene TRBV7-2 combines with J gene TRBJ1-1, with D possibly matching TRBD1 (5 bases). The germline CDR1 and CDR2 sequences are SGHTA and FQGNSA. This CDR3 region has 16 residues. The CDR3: CASSLVGRVSNTEVFF. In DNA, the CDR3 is TGTGCCAGCAGCCTGGTAGGCAGGGTATCGAACACTGAAGTTTTCTTT.

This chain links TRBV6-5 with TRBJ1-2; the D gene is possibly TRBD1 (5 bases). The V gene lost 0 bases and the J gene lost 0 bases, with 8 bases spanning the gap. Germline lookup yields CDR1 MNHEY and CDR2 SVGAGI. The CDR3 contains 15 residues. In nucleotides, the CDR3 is TGTGCCAGCAGTTACTCGACAGCGACTAACTATGGCTACACCTTC. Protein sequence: CASSYSTATNYGYTF.

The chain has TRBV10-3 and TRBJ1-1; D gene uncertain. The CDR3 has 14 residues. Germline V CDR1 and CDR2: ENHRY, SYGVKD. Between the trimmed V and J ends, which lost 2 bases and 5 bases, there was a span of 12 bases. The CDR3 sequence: CAISEPEAGTEAFF. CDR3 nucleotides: TGTGCCATCAGTGAGCCCGAGGCGGGTACTGAAGCTTTCTTT.

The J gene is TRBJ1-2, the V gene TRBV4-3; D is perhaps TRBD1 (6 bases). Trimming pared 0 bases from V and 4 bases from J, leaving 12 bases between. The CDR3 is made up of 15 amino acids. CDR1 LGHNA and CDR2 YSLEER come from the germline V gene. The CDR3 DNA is TGCGCCAGCAGCCAAGATCGGGGGGCCCGCTATGGCTACACCTTC. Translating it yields CASSQDRGARYGYTF.

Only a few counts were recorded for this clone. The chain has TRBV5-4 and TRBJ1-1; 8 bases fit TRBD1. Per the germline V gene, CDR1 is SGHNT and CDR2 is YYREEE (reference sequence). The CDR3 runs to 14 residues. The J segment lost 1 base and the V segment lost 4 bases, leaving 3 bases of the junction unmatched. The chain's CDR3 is CASSPGTGNTEAFF. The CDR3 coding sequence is TGTGCCAGCAGCCCGGGGACAGGGAACACTGAAGCTTTCTTT. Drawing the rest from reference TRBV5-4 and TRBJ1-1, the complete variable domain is ETGVTQSPTHLIKTRGQQVTLRCSSQSGHNTVSWYQQALGQGPQFIFQYYREEENGRGNFPPRFSGLQFPNYSSELNVNALELDDSALYLCASSPGTGNTEAFFGQGTRLTVV.

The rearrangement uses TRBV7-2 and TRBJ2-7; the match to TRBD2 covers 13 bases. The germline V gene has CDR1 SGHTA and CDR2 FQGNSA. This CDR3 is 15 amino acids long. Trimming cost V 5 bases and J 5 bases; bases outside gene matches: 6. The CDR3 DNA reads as TGTGCCAGCAGCCGGGGACTAGCGGGGAGCCACGAGCAGTACTTC. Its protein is CASSRGLAGSHEQYF.

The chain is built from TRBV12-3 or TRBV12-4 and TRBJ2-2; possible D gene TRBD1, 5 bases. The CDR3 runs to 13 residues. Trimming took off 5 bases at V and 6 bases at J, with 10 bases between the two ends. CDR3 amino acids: CASSRQQAGELFF. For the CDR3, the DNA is TGTGCCAGCAGTAGGCAACAGGCCGGGGAGCTGTTTTTT.

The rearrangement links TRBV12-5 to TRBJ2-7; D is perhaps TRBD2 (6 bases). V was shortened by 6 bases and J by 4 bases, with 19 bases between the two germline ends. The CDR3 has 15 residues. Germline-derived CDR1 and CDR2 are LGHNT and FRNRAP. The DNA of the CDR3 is TGTGCTAGTGGGCCAAGTTCCGGGACTTCTTACGAGCAGTACTTC. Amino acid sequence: CASGPSSGTSYEQYF.

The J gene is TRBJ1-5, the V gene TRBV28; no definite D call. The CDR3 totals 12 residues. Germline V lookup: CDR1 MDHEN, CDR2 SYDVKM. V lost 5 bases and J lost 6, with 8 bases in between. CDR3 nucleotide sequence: TGTGCCAGCAGTGGGCCCGGTCAGCCCCAGCATTTT. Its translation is CASSGPGQPQHF.